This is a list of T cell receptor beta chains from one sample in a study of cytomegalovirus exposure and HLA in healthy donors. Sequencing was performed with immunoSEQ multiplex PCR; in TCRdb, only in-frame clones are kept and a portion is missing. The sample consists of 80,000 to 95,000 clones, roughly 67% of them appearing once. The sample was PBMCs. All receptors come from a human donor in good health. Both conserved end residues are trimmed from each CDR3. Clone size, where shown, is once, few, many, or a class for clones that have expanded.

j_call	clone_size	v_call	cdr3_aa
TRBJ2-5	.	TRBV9	ASSVSASGGAWETQY
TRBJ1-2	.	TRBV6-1	ASSETRGYFSYGYT
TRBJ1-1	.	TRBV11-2	ASSLAGNHHGAF
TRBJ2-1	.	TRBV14	ASSPMAGGGSYNEQF
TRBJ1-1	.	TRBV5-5	ASSLRGPPMNTEAF
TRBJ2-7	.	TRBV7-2	ASSLVAIGAGNYEQY
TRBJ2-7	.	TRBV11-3	ASSWGGGTGGVQY
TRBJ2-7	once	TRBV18	ASSPPSKGHGGEQY
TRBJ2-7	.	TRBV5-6	ASSPADGYYVGQY
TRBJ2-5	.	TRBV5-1	ASSLFGQNQETQY
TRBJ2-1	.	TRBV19	ASSMGRGGNEQF
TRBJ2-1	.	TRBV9	ASSVGSGAYNEQF
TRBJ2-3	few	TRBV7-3	ASSFWASGGGTDTQY
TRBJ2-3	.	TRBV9	ASSVLYSADTDTQY
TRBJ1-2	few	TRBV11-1	ASSLDRDGYT
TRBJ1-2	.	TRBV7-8	ASSLRTGANYGYT
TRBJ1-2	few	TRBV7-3	ASSFLGGEGYT
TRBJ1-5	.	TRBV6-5	ASSEGGFNQPQH
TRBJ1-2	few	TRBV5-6	ASRPDSNYGYT
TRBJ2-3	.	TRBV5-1	ASNRESTDTQY
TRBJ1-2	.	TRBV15	ATSEGFLANYGYT
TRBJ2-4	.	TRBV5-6	ASSASTGVMWGAKNIQY
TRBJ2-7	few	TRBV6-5	ASSLDRVGEQY
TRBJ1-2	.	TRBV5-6	ASSQIGQGNGYT
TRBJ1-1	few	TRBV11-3	ASSLGSGGAEAF
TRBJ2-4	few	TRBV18	ASSRGGGNIQY
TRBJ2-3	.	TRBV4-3	ASSQDPPGTDTQY
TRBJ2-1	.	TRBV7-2	ASGGFSGGGNEQF